This T cell receptor (beta chain) was profiled in a study of regulatory T cells in long-lasting Graves disease. CDR3-region Arm-PCR and iRepertoire HTBI primers produced the TCR beta libraries. In TCRdb, the multiplex PCR reads were re-called with MiXCR into one record per CDR3 protein. Here the sample spans approximately 480,000 distinct CDR3 sequences, about a sixth being singletons. V shed 4 bases, J shed 1 base, and the junction held 10 bases outside the gene matches. This CDR3 has 17 amino acids. Per germline, CDR1 SGDLS and CDR2 YYNGEE. At least ten counts were recorded for this clonotype. Time point denoted: newly diagnosed GD, antithyroid drugs for less than 3 months. With RNA extracted from PBMCs as input, the TCR library was made. This sample was shared with a second study, whose subject was T cells in Graves' hyperthyroidism and ophthalmopathy. That study reports: Graves' hyperthyroidism without ophthalmopathy progression within 18 months was termed stable.

The clonotype originates from a man aged 40-50 years with Graves disease. Here the sequenced sample was peripheral blood mononuclear cells (PBMCs), taken at new diagnosis, from a patient treated with antithyroid drugs. The V and J genes are TRBV9 and TRBJ2-3; TRBD2 agrees at 9 bases. This CDR3 is CASSTRLAVEGTDTQYF. Written as DNA, the CDR3 is TGTGCCAGCAGCACTCGACTAGCGGTGGAGGGCACAGATACGCAGTATTTT.